This T cell receptor (beta chain) was sequenced in a study of shared clonotypes between healthy human individuals. Whole-study context: Per donor, three plates held CD4 naive cells, three held CD4 memory, two held CD8 naive and one held CD8 memory.

Whole-study findings and limits: In contrast to clonotypes shared by all four donors, non-shared clonotypes had lower generation probabilities. Larger estimated richness was generally seen in naive subsets than in memory subsets.

Per sorted-subset replicate PCR, input was around 220 ng DNA, representing roughly 28,000 T cell genomes. Assay: immunoSEQ multiplex PCR; the TCRdb copy retains only in-frame clones and omits some. Among over 2 million clones listed, 92% were seen once. Unmatched junction bases numbered 6, after V lost 1 base and J lost 4 bases. The length of the CDR3 is 15 residues. Germline-derived CDR1 and CDR2 are LNHDA and SQIVND (reference sequence). A word on this clone: Its specificity is unknown.

Sequenced input: naive CD4+ T cells from PBMCs. Subset defined: CD45RA+ positively selected. This TCR was sampled from a man between 18 and 29 years old in good health. Some clones in this sample may be carry-over from other donors' samples. The V gene is TRBV19, the J gene TRBJ2-7; 8 nucleotides align to TRBD1. Written as DNA, the CDR3 is TGTGCCAGTAGTATAGGGCAGGGGGCGCAGTACGAGCAGTACTTC. Residues: CASSIGQGAQYEQYF.